The present T cell receptor beta chain was sequenced within a study of T-cell memory formation after mild COVID-19. This CDR3 is 16 amino acids long. CDR1 and CDR2 (germline): SGHKS, YYEKEE (reference sequence). V lost 3 bases, J lost 8 bases, and 10 bases stayed unmatched. TCRdb itself ran the 5' RACE reads through MiXCR, one entry per CDR3 protein. Among fewer than 550,000 distinct CDR3 sequences listed, about 19% were seen once. In its sample, this clonotype was seen once. Its matching antigen is unknown. Study observations and caveats: The finding that pre-infection memory included some responding clones suggested that cross-reactive memory joined.

The chain has TRBV5-5 and TRBJ2-1, with TRBD2 matching 11 bases. This clonotype originated in an adult woman who had mild COVID-19 (a few samples of this study predate the infection). Cell type and time point are not known. Material for sequencing was PBMCs or a T cell subset sorted from them (not recorded which). The CDR3 DNA is TGTGCCAGCAGCTCATTAGCGGGGGGGTATACGGATGAGCAGTTCTTC. Amino acids: CASSSLAGGYTDEQFF.